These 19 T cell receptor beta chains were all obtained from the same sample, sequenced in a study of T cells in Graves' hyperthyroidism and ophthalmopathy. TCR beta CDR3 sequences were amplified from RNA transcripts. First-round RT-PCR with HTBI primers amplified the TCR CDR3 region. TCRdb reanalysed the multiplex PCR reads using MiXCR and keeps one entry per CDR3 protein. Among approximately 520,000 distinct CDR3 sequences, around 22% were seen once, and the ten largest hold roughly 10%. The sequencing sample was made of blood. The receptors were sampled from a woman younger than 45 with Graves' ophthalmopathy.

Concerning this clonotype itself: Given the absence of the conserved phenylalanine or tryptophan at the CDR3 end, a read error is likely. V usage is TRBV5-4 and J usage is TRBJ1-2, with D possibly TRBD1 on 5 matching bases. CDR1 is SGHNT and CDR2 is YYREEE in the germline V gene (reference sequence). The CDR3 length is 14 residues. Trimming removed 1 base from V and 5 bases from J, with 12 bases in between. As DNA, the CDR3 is TGTGCCAGCAGCTTGTCAGGGAACACTTATGGCTACACCTAC. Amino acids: CASSLSGNTYGYTY.

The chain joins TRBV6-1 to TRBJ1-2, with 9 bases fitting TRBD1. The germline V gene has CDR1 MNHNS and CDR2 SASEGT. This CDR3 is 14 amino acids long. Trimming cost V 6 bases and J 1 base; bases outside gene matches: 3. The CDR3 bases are TGTGCCAGCAGGAGGACAGGGGATAACTATGGCTACACCTTC. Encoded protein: CASRRTGDNYGYTF.

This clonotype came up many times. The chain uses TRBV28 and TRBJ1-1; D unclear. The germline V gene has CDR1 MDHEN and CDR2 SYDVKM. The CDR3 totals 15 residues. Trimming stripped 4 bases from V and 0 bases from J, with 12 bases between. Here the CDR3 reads CASSSPTSMNTEAFF. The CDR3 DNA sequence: TGTGCCAGCAGTTCGCCTACAAGCATGAACACTGAAGCTTTCTTT. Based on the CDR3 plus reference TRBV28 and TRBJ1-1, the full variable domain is DVKVTQSSRYLVKRTGEKVFLECVQDMDHENMFWYRQDPGLGLRLIYFSYDVKMKEKGDIPEGYSVSREKKERFSLILESASTNQTSMYLCASSSPTSMNTEAFFGQGTRLTVV.

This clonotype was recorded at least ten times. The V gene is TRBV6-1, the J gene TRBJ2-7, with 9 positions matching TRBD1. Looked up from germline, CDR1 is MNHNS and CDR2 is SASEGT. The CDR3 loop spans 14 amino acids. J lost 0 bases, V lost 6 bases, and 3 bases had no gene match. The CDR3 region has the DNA TGTGCCAGCAGAACGGGACAGGGCTCCTACGAGCAGTACTTC. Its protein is CASRTGQGSYEQYF.

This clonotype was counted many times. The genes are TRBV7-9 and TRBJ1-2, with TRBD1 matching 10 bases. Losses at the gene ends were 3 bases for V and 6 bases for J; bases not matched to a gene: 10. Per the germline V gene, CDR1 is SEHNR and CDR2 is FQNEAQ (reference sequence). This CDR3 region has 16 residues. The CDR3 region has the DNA TGTGCCAGCAGCTTTCGAGCCGGGACAGGGGATCATGGCTACACCTTC. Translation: CASSFRAGTGDHGYTF.

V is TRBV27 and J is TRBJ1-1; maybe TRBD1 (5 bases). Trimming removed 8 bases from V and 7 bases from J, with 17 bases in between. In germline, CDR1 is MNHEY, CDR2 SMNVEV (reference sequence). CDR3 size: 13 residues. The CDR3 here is CASGTGPVVEAFF. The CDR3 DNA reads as TGTGCCAGCGGGACGGGACCTGTGGTTGAAGCTTTCTTT.

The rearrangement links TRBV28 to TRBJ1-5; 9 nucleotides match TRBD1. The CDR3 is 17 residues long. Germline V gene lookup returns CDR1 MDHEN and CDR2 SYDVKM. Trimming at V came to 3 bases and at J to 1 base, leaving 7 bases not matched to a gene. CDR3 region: CASSLGTGGRSNQPQHF. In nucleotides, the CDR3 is TGTGCCAGCAGTTTGGGTACAGGGGGCAGGAGCAATCAGCCCCAGCATTTT.

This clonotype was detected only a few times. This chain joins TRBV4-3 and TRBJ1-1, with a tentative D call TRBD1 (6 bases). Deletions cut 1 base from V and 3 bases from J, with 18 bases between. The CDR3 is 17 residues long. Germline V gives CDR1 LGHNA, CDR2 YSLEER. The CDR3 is CASSQVNWGASYTEAFF. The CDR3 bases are TGCGCCAGCAGCCAAGTAAACTGGGGGGCCTCGTACACTGAAGCTTTCTTT.

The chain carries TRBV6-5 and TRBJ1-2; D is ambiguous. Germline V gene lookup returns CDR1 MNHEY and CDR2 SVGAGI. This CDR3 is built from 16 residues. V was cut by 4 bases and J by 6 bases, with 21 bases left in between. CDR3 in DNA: TGTGCCAGCAGTTTCCCCAGGACCCGGAAAATGCATGGCTACACCTTC. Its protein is CASSFPRTRKMHGYTF.

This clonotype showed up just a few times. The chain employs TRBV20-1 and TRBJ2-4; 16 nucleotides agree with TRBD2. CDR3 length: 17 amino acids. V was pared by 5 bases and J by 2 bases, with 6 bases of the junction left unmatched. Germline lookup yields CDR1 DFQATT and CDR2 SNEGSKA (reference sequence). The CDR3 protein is CSARGTSGGVTKNIQYF. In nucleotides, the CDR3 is TGCAGTGCTCGAGGGACTAGCGGGGGGGTTACCAAAAACATTCAGTACTTC.

The CDR3 is CASGSLAGDAGELFF. The CDR3 nucleotides are TGTGCTAGTGGTTCACTAGCGGGGGATGCCGGGGAGCTGTTTTTT. This sequence joins TRBV12-5 and TRBJ2-2; 11 nucleotides align to TRBD2. The germline CDR1 and CDR2 sequences are LGHNT and FRNRAP. The CDR3 is made up of 15 amino acids. J gave up 6 bases and V 4 bases, and 4 bases lay outside the gene matches.

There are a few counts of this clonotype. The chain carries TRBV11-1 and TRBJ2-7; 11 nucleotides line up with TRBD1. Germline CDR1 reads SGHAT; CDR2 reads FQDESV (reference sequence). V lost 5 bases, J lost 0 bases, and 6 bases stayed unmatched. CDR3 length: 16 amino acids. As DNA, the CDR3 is TGTGCCAGCAGCCCCGGGACAGGGGGTAGCTCCTACGAGCAGTACTTC. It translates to CASSPGTGGSSYEQYF.

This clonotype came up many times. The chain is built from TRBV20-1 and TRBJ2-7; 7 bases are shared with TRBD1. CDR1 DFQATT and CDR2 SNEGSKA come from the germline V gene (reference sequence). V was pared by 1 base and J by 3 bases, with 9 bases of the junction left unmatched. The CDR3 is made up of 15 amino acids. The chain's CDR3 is CSARGPRGQIYEQYF. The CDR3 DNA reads TGCAGTGCTAGAGGTCCCAGGGGACAGATCTACGAGCAGTACTTC.

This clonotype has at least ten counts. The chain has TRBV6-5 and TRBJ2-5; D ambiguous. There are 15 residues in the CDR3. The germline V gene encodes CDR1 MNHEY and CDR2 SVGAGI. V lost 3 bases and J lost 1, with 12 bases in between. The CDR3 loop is CASSYPGVSQETQYF. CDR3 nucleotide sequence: TGTGCCAGCAGTTATCCCGGAGTGAGCCAAGAGACCCAGTACTTC.

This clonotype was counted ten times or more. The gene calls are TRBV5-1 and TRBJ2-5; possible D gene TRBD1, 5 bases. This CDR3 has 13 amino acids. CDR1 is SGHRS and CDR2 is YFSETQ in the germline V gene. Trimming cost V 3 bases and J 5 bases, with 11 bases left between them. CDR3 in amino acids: CASSSTKGETQYF. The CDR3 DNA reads TGCGCCAGCAGCTCCACCAAGGGGGAGACCCAGTACTTC. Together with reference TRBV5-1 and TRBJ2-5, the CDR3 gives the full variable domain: KAGVTQTPRYLIKTRGQQVTLSCSPISGHRSVSWYQQTPGQGLQFLFEYFSETQRNKGNFPGRFSGRQFSNSRSEMNVSTLELGDSALYLCASSSTKGETQYFGPGTRLLVL.

CDR3 amino acids: CASSFFGTPPYEQYF. DNA of the CDR3: TGTGCCAGCAGCTTTTTCGGGACACCACCGTACGAGCAGTACTTC. The chain recombines TRBV5-5 with TRBJ2-7; perhaps TRBD1 as D (6 bases). Trimming took off 2 bases at V and 4 bases at J, with 16 bases between the two ends. CDR3 length equals 15 residues. Per the germline V gene, CDR1 is SGHKS and CDR2 is YYEKEE (reference sequence).

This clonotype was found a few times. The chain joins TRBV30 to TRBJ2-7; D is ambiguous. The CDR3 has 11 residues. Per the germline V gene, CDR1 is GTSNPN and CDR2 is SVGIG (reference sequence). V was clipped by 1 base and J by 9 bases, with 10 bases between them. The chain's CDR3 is CAWSGYTVQYF. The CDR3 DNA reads TGTGCCTGGAGTGGATACACCGTGCAGTACTTC.

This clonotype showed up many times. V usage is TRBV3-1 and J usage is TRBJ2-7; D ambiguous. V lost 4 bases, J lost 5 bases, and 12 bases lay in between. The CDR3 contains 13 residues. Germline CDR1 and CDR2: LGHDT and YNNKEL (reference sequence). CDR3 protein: CASSPTTRNEQYF. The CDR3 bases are TGTGCCAGCAGCCCCACAACCAGGAACGAGCAGTACTTC.

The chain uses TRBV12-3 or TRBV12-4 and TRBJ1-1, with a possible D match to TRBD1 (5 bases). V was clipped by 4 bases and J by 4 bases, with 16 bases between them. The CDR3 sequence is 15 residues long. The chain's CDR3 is CASSSHRNRGTEAFF. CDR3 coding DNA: TGTGCCAGCAGTTCCCACAGGAACCGGGGCACTGAAGCTTTCTTT.